Listed below are T cell receptor beta chains from one sample, sequenced in a study of blood T cell repertoires in COVID-19. The protocol was immunoSEQ multiplex PCR, while the TCRdb copy is restricted to in-frame clones and leaves out a portion. Of some 160,000 clones listed, 85% to 90% are singletons. Sequencing was performed on peripheral blood. These receptors were collected from a woman aged 80 or over with COVID-19, enrolled during active disease. Both conserved end residues are part of each CDR3. The D gene is left open where the match is weak. Clone size, where shown, is once, few, many, or a class for clones that have expanded.

V gene	clone size	J gene	D gene	CDR3 protein	CDR3 DNA
TRBV29-1	NA	TRBJ2-2	TRBD1	CSVGQGYTGELFF	TGCAGCGTGGGACAGGGGTACACCGGGGAGCTGTTTTTT
TRBV12-3/TRBV12-4	once	TRBJ1-1	TRBD1	CASNDRGRTEAFF	TGTGCCAGCAATGACAGGGGACGGACTGAAGCTTTCTTT
TRBV28	NA	TRBJ2-2	NA	CASSPLSGNTGELFF	TGTGCCAGCAGTCCCCTTTCAGGGAACACCGGGGAGCTGTTTTTT
TRBV19	few	TRBJ1-1	NA	CATRTENTEAFF	TGTGCCACTCGGACAGAGAACACTGAAGCTTTCTTT
TRBV28	NA	TRBJ2-7	NA	CASSLGGSGEQYF	TGTGCCAGCAGTTTAGGGGGGAGCGGAGAGCAGTACTTC
TRBV6-2/TRBV6-3	NA	TRBJ1-2	TRBD1	CASSFTGDPSYGYTF	TGTGCCAGCAGTTTCACAGGGGACCCTTCTTATGGCTACACCTTC
TRBV18	NA	TRBJ2-7	TRBD1	CASSPPLTGGDEQYF	TGTGCCAGCTCACCACCTTTGACAGGGGGCGACGAGCAGTACTTC
TRBV19	NA	TRBJ2-6	NA	CASSRMEGANVLTF	TGTGCCAGCTCCCGTATGGAGGGGGCCAACGTCCTGACTTTC
TRBV7-8	NA	TRBJ2-7	NA	CASSPTLYEQYF	TGTGCCAGCAGCCCAACTCTCTACGAGCAGTACTTC
TRBV24-1	NA	TRBJ2-1	NA	CATSVGSHSYNEQFF	TGTGCCACCAGTGTCGGGAGTCATTCCTACAATGAGCAGTTCTTC
TRBV25-1	NA	TRBJ1-6	TRBD1	CASSEQGGSPLHF	TGTGCCAGCAGTGAACAGGGGGGCTCACCCCTCCACTTT
TRBV18	NA	TRBJ2-3	TRBD2	CASSPYSGNTDTQYF	TGTGCCAGCTCACCATATAGCGGGAACACAGATACGCAGTATTTT
TRBV18	NA	TRBJ1-1	NA	CASSDRTNTEAFF	TGTGCCAGCTCAGACAGAACGAACACTGAAGCTTTCTTT
TRBV19	few	TRBJ1-1	TRBD1	CASLRGQGVSEAFF	TGTGCCAGCCTCCGAGGACAGGGAGTTTCTGAAGCTTTCTTT
TRBV7-2	NA	TRBJ2-1	TRBD2	CASSLSAVAGGFYNEQFF	TGTGCCAGCAGCTTATCCGCGGTAGCGGGAGGCTTCTACAATGAGCAGTTCTTC
TRBV7-9	NA	TRBJ2-4	NA	CASSLAGAGKNIQYF	TGTGCCAGCAGCTTGGCAGGGGCTGGCAAAAACATTCAGTACTTC
TRBV4-3	few	TRBJ2-7	TRBD1	CASSLGQGGSYEQYF	TGCGCCAGCAGCCTGGGACAGGGAGGTTCCTACGAGCAGTACTTC
TRBV14	NA	TRBJ2-7	NA	CASSLAYEQYF	TGTGCCAGCAGCCTCGCGTACGAGCAGTACTTC
TRBV10-3	NA	TRBJ2-2	TRBD1	CAISDSSGTGKNTGELFF	TGTGCCATCAGTGACAGCTCTGGGACAGGAAAGAACACCGGGGAGCTGTTTTTT
TRBV10-3	NA	TRBJ1-5	TRBD1	CAISERGTGGFGQPQHF	TGTGCCATCAGTGAACGTGGGACAGGGGGATTTGGGCAGCCCCAGCATTTT
TRBV24-1	NA	TRBJ1-2	NA	CATSDPGHGDGYGYTF	TGTGCCACCAGTGACCCGGGACACGGGGACGGCTATGGCTACACCTTC
TRBV27	NA	TRBJ1-2	TRBD1	CASSFSTGDRYTF	TGTGCCAGCAGTTTTTCTACAGGGGATCGCTACACCTTC
TRBV7-2	NA	TRBJ1-5	NA	CASSLAVGQPQHF	TGTGCCAGCAGCTTAGCGGTCGGTCAGCCCCAGCATTTT
TRBV27	once	TRBJ1-2	NA	CASRDTGESYGYTF	TGTGCCAGCAGGGACACAGGCGAGAGCTATGGCTACACCTTC
TRBV28	NA	TRBJ2-1	TRBD2	CASSSGGLSSYNEQFF	TGTGCCAGCAGTTCGGGGGGGTTAAGCTCCTACAATGAGCAGTTCTTC
TRBV7-2	NA	TRBJ2-6	NA	CASSSQQGINVLTF	TGTGCCAGCAGCTCCCAACAGGGTATCAACGTCCTGACTTTC
TRBV27	NA	TRBJ1-4	NA	CASSFGGGGEKLFF	TGTGCCAGCAGTTTCGGGGGAGGCGGTGAAAAACTGTTTTTT
TRBV28	NA	TRBJ1-2	TRBD1	CASKTGGDYGYTF	TGTGCCAGCAAGACAGGGGGGGACTATGGCTACACCTTC
TRBV18	NA	TRBJ1-1	NA	CASSPAQDTEAFF	TGTGCCAGCTCACCAGCACAGGACACTGAAGCTTTCTTT
TRBV5-1	NA	TRBJ1-1	TRBD1	CASSIDRETTEAFF	TGCGCCAGCAGCATTGACAGGGAGACGACTGAAGCTTTCTTT
TRBV11-2	once	TRBJ2-3	NA	CASSLEPARSTDTQYF	TGTGCCAGCAGCTTAGAGCCAGCGCGTAGCACAGATACGCAGTATTTT
TRBV11-3	NA	TRBJ2-1	NA	CASSSNTYNEQFF	TGTGCCAGCAGCTCGAACACGTACAATGAGCAGTTCTTC
TRBV11-2	NA	TRBJ2-5	TRBD2	CASSKGTSGTQETQYF	TGTGCCAGCAGCAAAGGGACTAGCGGGACCCAAGAGACCCAGTACTTC
TRBV12-5	NA	TRBJ1-1	NA	CASGLSQGNTEAFF	TGTGCTAGTGGTCTCTCACAGGGGAACACTGAAGCTTTCTTT
TRBV28	NA	TRBJ1-2	NA	CASFRVVEGYTF	TGTGCCAGTTTCAGGGTAGTGGAAGGCTACACCTTC
TRBV27	NA	TRBJ1-3	NA	CASTSGAHPSSGNTIYF	TGTGCCAGCACCTCAGGGGCTCACCCGAGCTCTGGAAACACCATATATTTT
TRBV6-2/TRBV6-3	NA	TRBJ1-5	TRBD1	CASSYLPGQGFDQPQHF	TGTGCCAGCAGTTACCTCCCTGGACAGGGGTTCGATCAGCCCCAGCATTTT
TRBV11-2	NA	TRBJ1-6	NA	CASSSRSSYNSPLHF	TGTGCCAGCAGCTCGAGGAGCTCCTATAATTCACCCCTCCACTTT
TRBV19	NA	TRBJ2-1	TRBD1	CASAGTGRDNEQFF	TGTGCCAGCGCCGGGACAGGGAGAGACAATGAGCAGTTCTTC
TRBV5-8	NA	TRBJ1-2	TRBD1	CASSMTGGFDYGYTF	TGTGCCAGCAGCATGACAGGGGGCTTCGACTATGGCTACACCTTC
TRBV25-1	NA	TRBJ2-2	NA	CASSDSMKSTGELFF	TGTGCCAGCAGTGATTCTATGAAATCTACCGGGGAGCTGTTTTTT
TRBV14	NA	TRBJ2-2	TRBD2	CASSRGTTRGYTGELFF	TGTGCCAGCAGCCGCGGGACTACTCGAGGGTACACCGGGGAGCTGTTTTTT
TRBV19	NA	TRBJ2-7	TRBD2	CASSIGRAGYEQYF	TGTGCCAGTAGTATCGGGAGGGCAGGCTACGAGCAGTACTTC
TRBV7-2	NA	TRBJ2-2	NA	CASSSRATGELFF	TGTGCCAGCAGCTCTAGAGCCACCGGGGAGCTGTTTTTT
TRBV9	NA	TRBJ2-7	NA	CASSVGQGMSYEQYF	TGTGCCAGCAGCGTAGGGCAGGGAATGTCCTACGAGCAGTACTTC
TRBV19	NA	TRBJ2-3	NA	CASSSQYTDTQYF	TGTGCCAGTAGTTCCCAGTACACAGATACGCAGTATTTT
TRBV7-2	NA	TRBJ2-7	TRBD1	CASSQKTGLSYEQYF	TGTGCCAGCAGCCAGAAGACAGGGCTAAGCTACGAGCAGTACTTC
TRBV7-3	NA	TRBJ2-5	TRBD2	CASSPVGASGSETQYF	TGTGCCAGCAGCCCAGTGGGGGCTAGCGGGAGTGAGACCCAGTACTTC
TRBV20-1	few	TRBJ1-1	NA	CSARLVEAFF	TGCAGTGCTAGATTAGTGGAAGCTTTCTTT
TRBV28	NA	TRBJ2-5	TRBD1	CASSSGQARETQYF	TGTGCCAGCAGTTCAGGACAGGCCCGGGAGACCCAGTACTTC
TRBV20-1	NA	TRBJ2-5	NA	CSASRGFQETQYF	TGCAGTGCTAGTAGGGGGTTTCAAGAGACCCAGTACTTC
TRBV6-5	NA	TRBJ1-3	NA	CASTEMGAIGNTIYF	TGTGCCAGCACCGAGATGGGGGCGATTGGAAACACCATATATTTT
TRBV6-2/TRBV6-3	once	TRBJ2-6	NA	CASSYPQEGAPSGANVLTF	TGTGCCAGCAGTTACCCACAGGAGGGGGCTCCCTCTGGGGCCAACGTCCTGACTTTC
TRBV6-1	NA	TRBJ1-6	NA	CASSDITPLHF	TGTGCCAGCAGTGATATTACACCCCTCCACTTT
TRBV7-9	NA	TRBJ2-1	NA	CASSLEQGEQFF	TGTGCCAGCAGCTTAGAGCAGGGTGAGCAGTTCTTC
TRBV3-1/TRBV3-2	NA	TRBJ2-1	TRBD2	CASSRNPGLAGNNEQFF	TGTGCCAGCAGCCGGAATCCCGGTCTAGCGGGGAACAATGAGCAGTTCTTC
TRBV28	NA	TRBJ1-4	NA	CASSLFVEEKLFF	TGTGCCAGCAGTTTATTCGTAGAAGAAAAACTGTTTTTT
TRBV28	NA	TRBJ2-1	TRBD2	CASSLYLAGSLNEQFF	TGTGCCAGCAGCCTGTATCTAGCGGGAAGTCTCAATGAGCAGTTCTTC
TRBV6-4	NA	TRBJ2-2	NA	CASQKEANTGELFF	TGTGCCAGCCAGAAAGAAGCGAACACCGGGGAGCTGTTTTTT